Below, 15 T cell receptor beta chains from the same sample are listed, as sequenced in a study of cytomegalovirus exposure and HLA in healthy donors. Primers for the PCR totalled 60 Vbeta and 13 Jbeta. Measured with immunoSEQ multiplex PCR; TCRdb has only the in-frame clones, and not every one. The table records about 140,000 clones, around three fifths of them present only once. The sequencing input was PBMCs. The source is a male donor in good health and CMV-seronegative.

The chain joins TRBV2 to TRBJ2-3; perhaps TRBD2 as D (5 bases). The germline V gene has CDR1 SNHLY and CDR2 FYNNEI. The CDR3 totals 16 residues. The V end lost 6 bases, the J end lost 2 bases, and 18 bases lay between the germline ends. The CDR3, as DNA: TGTGCCAGCAGCCCTCTCGGCCCGGGGTCCACAGATACGCAGTATTTT. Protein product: CASSPLGPGSTDTQYF.

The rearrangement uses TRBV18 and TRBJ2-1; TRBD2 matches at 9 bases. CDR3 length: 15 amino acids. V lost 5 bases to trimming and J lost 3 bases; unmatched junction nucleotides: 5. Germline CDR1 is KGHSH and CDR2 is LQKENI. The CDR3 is CASSKERGDYNEQFF. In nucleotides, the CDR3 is TGTGCCAGCTCAAAAGAGCGGGGGGACTACAATGAGCAGTTCTTC.

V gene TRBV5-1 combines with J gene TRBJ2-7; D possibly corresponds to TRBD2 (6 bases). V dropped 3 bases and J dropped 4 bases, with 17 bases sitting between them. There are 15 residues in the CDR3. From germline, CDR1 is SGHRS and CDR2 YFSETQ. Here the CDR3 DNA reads TGCGCCAGCAGCTGGGGAGGAGGGGCGACTTACGAGCAGTACTTC. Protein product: CASSWGGGATYEQYF.

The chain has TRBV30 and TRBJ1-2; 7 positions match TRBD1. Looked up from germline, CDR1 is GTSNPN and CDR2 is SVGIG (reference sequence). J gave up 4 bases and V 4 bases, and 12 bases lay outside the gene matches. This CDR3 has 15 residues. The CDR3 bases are TGTGCCTGGACGGGGGGGACAGAGAATCTCTATGGCTACACCTTC. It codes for CAWTGGTENLYGYTF. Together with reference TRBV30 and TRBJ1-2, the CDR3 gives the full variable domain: SQTIHQWPATLVQPVGSPLSLECTVEGTSNPNLYWYRQAAGRGLQLLFYSVGIGQISSEVPQNLSASRPQDRQFILSSKKLLLSDSGFYLCAWTGGTENLYGYTFGSGTRLTVV.

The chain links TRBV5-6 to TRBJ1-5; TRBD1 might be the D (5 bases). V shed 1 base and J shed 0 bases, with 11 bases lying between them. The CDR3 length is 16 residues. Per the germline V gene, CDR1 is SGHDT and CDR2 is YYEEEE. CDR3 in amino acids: CASSLQRDYSNQPQHF. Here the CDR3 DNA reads TGTGCCAGCAGCTTGCAACGGGACTATAGCAATCAGCCCCAGCATTTT.

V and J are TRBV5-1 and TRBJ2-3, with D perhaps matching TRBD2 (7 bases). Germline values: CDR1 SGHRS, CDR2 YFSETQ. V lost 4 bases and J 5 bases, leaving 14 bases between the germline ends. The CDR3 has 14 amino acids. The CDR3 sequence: CASSQGGVGDTQYF. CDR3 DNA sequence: TGCGCCAGCAGCCAAGGGGGGGTCGGAGATACGCAGTATTTT.

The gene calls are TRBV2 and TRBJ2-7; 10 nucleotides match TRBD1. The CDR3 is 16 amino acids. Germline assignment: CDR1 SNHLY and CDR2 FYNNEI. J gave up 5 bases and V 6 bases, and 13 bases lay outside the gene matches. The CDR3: CASSPGGQGFTHEQYF. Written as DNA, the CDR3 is TGTGCCAGCAGCCCGGGGGGACAGGGGTTCACCCACGAGCAGTACTTC.

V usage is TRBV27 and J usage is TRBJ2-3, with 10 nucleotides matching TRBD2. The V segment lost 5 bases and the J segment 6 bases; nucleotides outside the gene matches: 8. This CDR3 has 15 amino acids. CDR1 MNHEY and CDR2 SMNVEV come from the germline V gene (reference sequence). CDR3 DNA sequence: TGTGCCAGCAGTCCACATAGCGGGGGGAAGGATACGCAGTATTTT. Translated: CASSPHSGGKDTQYF.

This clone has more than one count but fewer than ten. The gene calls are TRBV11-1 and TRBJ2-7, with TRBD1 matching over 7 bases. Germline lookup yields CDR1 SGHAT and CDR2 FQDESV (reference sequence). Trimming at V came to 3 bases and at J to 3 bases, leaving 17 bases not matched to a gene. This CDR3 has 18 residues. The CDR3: CASSFPRRQGVDLYEQYF. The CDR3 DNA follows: TGTGCCAGCAGCTTCCCCCGTCGACAGGGAGTAGATCTCTACGAGCAGTACTTC.

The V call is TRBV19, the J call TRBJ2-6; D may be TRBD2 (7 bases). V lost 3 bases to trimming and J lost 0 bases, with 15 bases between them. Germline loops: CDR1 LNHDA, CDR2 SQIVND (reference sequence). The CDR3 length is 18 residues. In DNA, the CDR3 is TGTGCCAGTAGTATCGGCCCAGGGGAGGGCTCTGGGGCCAACGTCCTGACTTTC. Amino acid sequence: CASSIGPGEGSGANVLTF.

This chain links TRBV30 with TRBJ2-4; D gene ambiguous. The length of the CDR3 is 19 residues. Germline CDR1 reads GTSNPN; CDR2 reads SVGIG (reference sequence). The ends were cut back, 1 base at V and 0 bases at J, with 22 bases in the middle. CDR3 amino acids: CAWSGTSHLGRLAKNIQYF. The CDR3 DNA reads TGTGCCTGGAGTGGTACCTCCCACCTCGGCAGGCTAGCCAAAAACATTCAGTACTTC.

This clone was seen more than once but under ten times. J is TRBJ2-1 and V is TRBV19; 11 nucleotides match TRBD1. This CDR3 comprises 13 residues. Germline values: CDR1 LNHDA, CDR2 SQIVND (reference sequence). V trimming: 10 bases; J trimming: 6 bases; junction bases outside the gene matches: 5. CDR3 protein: CATGTGGRNEQFF. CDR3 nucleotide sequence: TGTGCCACCGGGACAGGGGGACGCAATGAGCAGTTCTTC. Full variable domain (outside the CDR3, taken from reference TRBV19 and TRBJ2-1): DGGITQSPKYLFRKEGQNVTLSCEQNLNHDAMYWYRQDPGQGLRLIYYSQIVNDFQKGDIAEGYSVSREKKESFPLTVTSAQKNPTAFYLCATGTGGRNEQFFGPGTRLTVL.

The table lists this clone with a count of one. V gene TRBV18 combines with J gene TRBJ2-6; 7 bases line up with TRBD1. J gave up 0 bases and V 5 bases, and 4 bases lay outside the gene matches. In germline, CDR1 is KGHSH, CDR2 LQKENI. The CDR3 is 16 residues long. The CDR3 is CASSSTGASGANVLTF. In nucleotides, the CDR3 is TGTGCCAGCTCATCAACAGGGGCCTCTGGGGCCAACGTCCTGACTTTC.

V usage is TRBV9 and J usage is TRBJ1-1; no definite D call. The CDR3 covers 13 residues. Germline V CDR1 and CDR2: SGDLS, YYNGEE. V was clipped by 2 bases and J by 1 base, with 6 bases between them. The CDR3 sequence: CASSVSGNTEAFF. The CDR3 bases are TGTGCCAGCAGCGTCAGCGGGAACACTGAAGCTTTCTTT.

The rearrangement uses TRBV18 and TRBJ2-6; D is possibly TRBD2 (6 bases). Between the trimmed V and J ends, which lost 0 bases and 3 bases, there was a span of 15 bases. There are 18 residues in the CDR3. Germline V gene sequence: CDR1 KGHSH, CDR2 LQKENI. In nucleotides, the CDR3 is TGTGCCAGCTCACCACCGAGGGGCGGGGCGCTTGGGGCCAACGTCCTGACTTTC. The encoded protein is CASSPPRGGALGANVLTF. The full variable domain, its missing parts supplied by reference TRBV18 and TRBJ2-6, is NAGVMQNPRHLVRRRGQEARLRCSPMKGHSHVYWYRQLPEEGLKFMVYLQKENIIDESGMPKERFSAEFPKEGPSILRIQQVVRGDSAAYFCASSPPRGGALGANVLTFGAGSRLTVL.